One and the same sample provided the 32 T cell receptor beta chains below, sequenced in a study of blood T cells in healthy people across ages. With a J-beta primer mix and a sample-barcoded 5' primer, a second PCR ran about 7 to 12 cycles. A single record per CDR3 protein comes from TCRdb applying MiXCR to the 5' RACE reads. The sample lists around 2 million distinct CDR3 sequences; about two fifths were seen once. The sequenced material came from blood. These receptor sequences come from a human donor in good health.

Concerning this clonotype: A read error is possible here, since a much larger clone lies one base away. The chain recombines TRBV10-3 with TRBJ1-2; D gene ambiguous. CDR3 size: 16 residues. In germline, CDR1 is ENHRY, CDR2 SYGVKD. V gave up 1 base and J gave up 2 bases, with 14 bases separating them. Here the CDR3 DNA reads TGTGCCATCAGTGAGTTCGACCCTGACTGCAACTATGGCTACACCTTC. Translating gives CAISEFDPDCNYGYTF.

The sample holds a few counts of this clonotype. The rearrangement uses TRBV5-1 and TRBJ2-7, with 8 bases matching TRBD1. The CDR3 totals 17 residues. Per germline, CDR1 SGHRS and CDR2 YFSETQ. Trimming cost V 4 bases and J 0 bases; bases outside gene matches: 12. CDR3 region: CASSRTPGTGYSYEQYF. The CDR3 coding sequence is TGCGCCAGCAGCCGGACCCCCGGGACAGGCTACTCCTACGAGCAGTACTTC. The full variable domain, completed using reference TRBV5-1 and TRBJ2-7, is KAGVTQTPRYLIKTRGQQVTLSCSPISGHRSVSWYQQTPGQGLQFLFEYFSETQRNKGNFPGRFSGRQFSNSRSEMNVSTLELGDSALYLCASSRTPGTGYSYEQYFGPGTRLTVT.

The V gene is TRBV7-8, the J gene TRBJ2-1; D not resolved. The DNA matches TRBJ2-7 better at its end, which makes the J call doubtful. Germline V lookup: CDR1 SGHVS, CDR2 FQNEAQ. This CDR3 is 14 amino acids long. The CDR3 region has the DNA TGTGCCAGCAGCTTAGCGCTGGGTACCAGCGAGCAGTACTTC. Its protein is CASSLALGTSEQYF.

This clonotype appeared many times. The V call is TRBV20-1, the J call TRBJ2-3, with D unresolved. V was pared by 7 bases and J by 2 bases, with 19 bases between. Looked up from germline, CDR1 is DFQATT and CDR2 is SNEGSKA (reference sequence). The CDR3 is 15 amino acids. The CDR3 spells CSVTPGRDNTDTQYF. The CDR3 bases are TGCAGTGTCACCCCCGGGCGAGATAACACAGATACGCAGTATTTT.

There are many counts of this clonotype. A much larger clone lies a single base off, so this may be a read error. The V gene is TRBV7-9, the J gene TRBJ2-3; no firm D call. CDR3 length: 13 residues. Trimming pared 1 base from V and 2 bases from J, leaving 4 bases between. Germline CDR1 is SEHNR and CDR2 is FQNEAQ (reference sequence). CDR3 in amino acids: CASSLENTDTQYF. CDR3 bases: TGTGCCAGCAGCTTAGAGAACACAGATACGCAGTATTTT.

The chain uses TRBV20-1 and TRBJ2-3; D is ambiguous. Germline values: CDR1 DFQATT, CDR2 SNEGSKA (reference sequence). The CDR3 spans 20 residues. Trimming stripped 0 bases from V and 3 bases from J, with 28 bases between. The chain's CDR3 is CSARDLGPRSWDPKTDTQYF. CDR3 nucleotides: TGCAGTGCTAGAGATCTAGGGCCGAGGTCTTGGGATCCGAAGACAGATACGCAGTATTTT.

This chain connects TRBV12-3 or TRBV12-4 to TRBJ2-4; D is unresolved. The CDR3 extends over 13 amino acids. Trimming stripped 4 bases from V and 4 bases from J, with 8 bases between. The CDR3 DNA reads TGTGCCAGCAGTTACCTGGGGAAAAACATTCAGTACTTC. Its protein is CASSYLGKNIQYF.

The chain combines TRBV7-2 with TRBJ2-4; D not certain. TRBJ2-5 explains the end of the DNA better; the J call may be wrong. Germline V CDR1 and CDR2: SGHTA, FQGNSA. The CDR3 extends over 15 amino acids. DNA of the CDR3: TGTGCCAGCAGCCATCAGACTCTCGCCAGGGAGACCCAGTACTTC. This encodes CASSHQTLARETQYF.

The V gene is TRBV9, the J gene TRBJ2-1; D uncertain. Germline lookup yields CDR1 SGDLS and CDR2 YYNGEE. CDR3 length equals 14 residues. The germline V and J ends were trimmed by 4 bases and 0 bases, with 8 bases remaining between them. CDR3 protein: CASSFTPSYNEQFF. CDR3 coding DNA: TGTGCCAGCAGCTTCACCCCCTCCTACAATGAGCAGTTCTTC.

A word on this clonotype: One end of the junction does not line up with germline, which may come from a read error. The rearrangement links TRBV7-2 to TRBJ2-3; D may correspond to TRBD1 or TRBD2 (5 bases each). The CDR3 length is 13 residues. Germline V gene sequence: CDR1 SGHTA, CDR2 FQGNSA. CDR3: CASRGVGTYTQYF. The CDR3 nucleotides read TGTGCCAGTAGAGGGGTCGGCACATATACGCAGTATTTT.

This chain uses TRBV5-6 with TRBJ2-3, with 10 bases matching TRBD1. This CDR3 is built from 14 residues. V trimming: 4 bases; J trimming: 8 bases; junction bases outside the gene matches: 7. The V gene's germline CDR1 is SGHDT and CDR2 YYEEEE. The CDR3 DNA sequence: TGTGCCAGCAGCACAGGACAGGGGGTCTCTACGCAGTATTTT. Protein: CASSTGQGVSTQYF.

The chain has TRBV2 and TRBJ2-3; a possible D gene is TRBD2 (6 bases). CDR1 SNHLY and CDR2 FYNNEI come from the germline V gene. V dropped 10 bases and J dropped 2 bases, with 13 bases sitting between them. The CDR3 length is 13 residues. The CDR3 DNA follows: TGTGCCATCATAGCGGAAATCACAGATACGCAGTATTTT. Translating gives CAIIAEITDTQYF.

The rearrangement joins TRBV6-2 or TRBV6-3 to TRBJ2-5; TRBD2 is a possible D gene (6 bases). The CDR3 covers 15 residues. CDR1 MNHEY and CDR2 SVGEGT come from the germline V gene. Trimming shortened V by 6 bases and J by 5 bases, and 19 bases separated the two germline ends. Written as DNA, the CDR3 is TGTGCCAGCAGCCTTGGGGGGAACCTCCTGGAGACCCAGTACTTC. It is translated as CASSLGGNLLETQYF.

This clonotype came up a few times. J is TRBJ1-5 and V is TRBV6-5; D may be TRBD1 (6 bases). This CDR3 contains 14 residues. The V and J ends lost 3 bases and 4 bases respectively, with 10 bases between them. Germline CDR1 MNHEY, CDR2 SVGAGI. The CDR3 sequence: CASSYYTGNQPQHF. CDR3 nucleotides: TGTGCCAGCAGTTATTATACAGGGAATCAGCCCCAGCATTTT.

This clonotype was detected only a few times. The V gene is TRBV6-2 or TRBV6-3, the J gene TRBJ2-6; possibly TRBD1 for D (5 bases). V dropped 3 bases and J dropped 1 base, with 7 bases sitting between them. The CDR3 totals 15 residues. Germline V gives CDR1 MNHEY, CDR2 SVGEGT. CDR3 loop: CASSYGASGANVLTF. Here the CDR3 DNA reads TGTGCCAGCAGTTATGGGGCTTCTGGGGCCAACGTCCTGACTTTC.

This clonotype was detected ten times or more. The rearrangement joins TRBV7-2 to TRBJ2-7; D is undetermined. Germline CDR1 is SGHTA and CDR2 is FQGNSA. The CDR3 runs to 14 residues. Trimming took off 1 base at V and 2 bases at J, with 9 bases between the two ends. In DNA form, the CDR3 reads TGTGCCAGCAGCTTAGACAGAGATACCTACGAGCAGTACTTC. It yields the protein CASSLDRDTYEQYF.

CDR3 nucleotide sequence: TGTGCCAGCAGTAAGACGGCTACAGATACGCAGTATTTT. Amino acids: CASSKTATDTQYF. The genes are TRBV12-3 or TRBV12-4 and TRBJ2-3; D uncertain. V shed 5 bases and J shed 3 bases, with 9 bases lying between them. The CDR3 spans 13 residues.

The gene calls are TRBV5-6 and TRBJ1-1; D unresolved. CDR1 is SGHDT and CDR2 is YYEEEE in the germline V gene. The V end was cut by 0 bases, the J end by 3 bases, with 9 bases between. CDR3 length: 14 residues. For the CDR3, the DNA is TGTGCCAGCAGCTTGGTTGGGGTTTACACTGAAGCTTTCTTT. It encodes CASSLVGVYTEAFF.

This clonotype was counted between two and nine times. The chain recombines TRBV20-1 with TRBJ2-7; D might be TRBD2 (6 bases). Trimming removed 1 base from V and 0 bases from J, with 13 bases in between. The CDR3 is 15 amino acids. Germline loops: CDR1 DFQATT, CDR2 SNEGSKA (reference sequence). CDR3 protein: CSARGAIGGSYEQYF. DNA of the CDR3: TGCAGTGCTAGAGGTGCAATCGGGGGCTCCTACGAGCAGTACTTC.

This chain connects TRBV5-5 to TRBJ1-1; D not certain. CDR3 length equals 14 residues. CDR1 is SGHKS, CDR2 YYEKEE, per germline (reference sequence). V lost 3 bases and J lost 3, with 12 bases in between. CDR3 residues: CASSWAGYDTEAFF. CDR3 DNA: TGTGCCAGCAGCTGGGCGGGGTACGACACTGAAGCTTTCTTT.

The J gene is TRBJ2-3, the V gene TRBV27; TRBD1 matches 11 bases. The CDR3 totals 15 residues. Trimming removed 10 bases from V and 6 bases from J; junction bases left unmatched: 12. Germline CDR1 and CDR2: MNHEY and SMNVEV (reference sequence). DNA for the CDR3: TGTGCCACCCTAAGCAGGACAGGGGGCGCGGATACGCAGTATTTT. It specifies CATLSRTGGADTQYF.

The rearrangement joins TRBV29-1 to TRBJ2-5; a possible D gene is TRBD1 (6 bases). The DNA end is a closer match to TRBJ2-1, so the J assignment may be wrong. There are 13 residues in the CDR3. The germline gives CDR1 SQVTM, CDR2 ANQGSEA. The CDR3 here is CSVEGVARGTQFF. The DNA for the CDR3 is TGCAGCGTTGAAGGGGTAGCGAGGGGGACCCAGTTCTTC.

This chain links TRBV2 with TRBJ2-7, with 8 bases lining up with TRBD2. CDR3 size: 17 residues. Looked up from germline, CDR1 is SNHLY and CDR2 is FYNNEI. V was clipped by 3 bases and J by 2 bases; unmatched bases: 12. The CDR3 nucleotides read TGTGCCAGCAGTGAGGGGAAGTGGCGGGGGGCGACCTACGAGCAGTACTTC. Protein sequence: CASSEGKWRGATYEQYF.

The chain links TRBV5-6 to TRBJ2-7; TRBD1 matches 8 bases. Germline V gene lookup returns CDR1 SGHDT and CDR2 YYEEEE. With V trimmed by 2 bases and J by 5 bases, 12 bases remained unmatched. The CDR3 is 16 amino acids. The CDR3 region has the DNA TGTGCCAGCAGCTTACGTCGGAGGCAGGGGGCTAACGAGCAGTACTTC. The encoded protein is CASSLRRRQGANEQYF.

This clonotype has just a few counts. V and J are TRBV28 and TRBJ2-5; 7 bases align to TRBD1. V lost 2 bases to trimming and J lost 11 bases; unmatched junction nucleotides: 14. CDR3 size: 15 residues. Germline CDR1 reads MDHEN; CDR2 reads SYDVKM. The chain's CDR3 is CASSLQGVAGNEQYF. For the CDR3, the DNA is TGTGCCAGCAGTTTACAGGGGGTTGCGGGTAATGAGCAGTACTTC.

In this sample, this clonotype turned up many times. This chain links TRBV5-1 with TRBJ2-3, with a weak D call TRBD1 (6 bases). The CDR3 covers 14 residues. Trimming removed 7 bases from V and 0 bases from J, with 12 bases in between. Germline values: CDR1 SGHRS, CDR2 YFSETQ. The CDR3 nucleotides read TGCGCCAGCGGAACAGGGAGTAGCACAGATACGCAGTATTTT. Translating gives CASGTGSSTDTQYF.

This clonotype was counted many times. The J gene is TRBJ2-5, the V gene TRBV29-1, with 9 bases identical to TRBD2. The germline CDR1 and CDR2 sequences are SQVTM and ANQGSEA. The CDR3 contains 12 residues. V was pared by 6 bases and J by 4 bases, with 3 bases of the junction left unmatched. In DNA, the CDR3 is TGCAGCGTCCAGACTAGCGGAGAGACCCAGTACTTC. Translation: CSVQTSGETQYF.

The rearrangement joins TRBV4-1 to TRBJ2-7; 7 bases agree with TRBD1. Trimming cost V 3 bases and J 3 bases; bases outside gene matches: 14. This CDR3 has 17 residues. Germline CDR1 MGHRA, CDR2 YSYEKL. CDR3 in DNA: TGCGCCAGCAGCCAGGACTTTTTGAGGACAGGAAGCTACGAGCAGTACTTC. This codes for CASSQDFLRTGSYEQYF.

The rearrangement uses TRBV4-3 and TRBJ2-1; TRBD1 matches 8 bases. This CDR3 is 15 amino acids long. The J segment lost 7 bases and the V segment lost 4 bases, leaving 9 bases of the junction unmatched. Germline CDR1 reads LGHNA; CDR2 reads YSLEER. This CDR3 is CASSLGRDRPNEQFF. The CDR3 DNA sequence: TGCGCCAGCAGCCTCGGACGGGACAGGCCGAATGAGCAGTTCTTC.

Only a few counts were recorded for this clonotype. The V gene is TRBV11-2, the J gene TRBJ2-3, with D perhaps assigned TRBD1 or TRBD2 (5 bases each). V gave up 0 bases and J gave up 2 bases, with 12 bases separating them. The CDR3 has 16 amino acids. CDR1 is SGHAT, CDR2 FQNNGV, per germline. The CDR3 is CASSLEGDPNTDTQYF. The CDR3 nucleotides are TGTGCCAGCAGCTTAGAGGGGGACCCTAACACAGATACGCAGTATTTT.

The chain employs TRBV7-2 and TRBJ1-5; D is uncertain. Germline V gene data show CDR1 as SGHTA and CDR2 as FQGNSA. The CDR3 runs to 15 residues. Trimming took off 3 bases at V and 5 bases at J, with 14 bases between the two ends. The CDR3: CASSFRTGDDQPQHF. CDR3 sequence (DNA): TGTGCCAGCAGCTTCCGGACCGGAGACGATCAGCCCCAGCATTTT.

Points on this clonotype: Just one base apart from a much larger clone, this may be a read error. This chain connects TRBV13 to TRBJ2-6; tentative D call: TRBD2 (6 bases). The CDR3 runs 15 residues. Germline V gene sequence: CDR1 PRHDT, CDR2 FYEKMQ (reference sequence). CDR3 sequence: CASSLWRVRANVRTF. The CDR3 nucleotides are TGTGCCAGCAGCTTATGGAGGGTAAGGGCCAACGTCCGGACTTTC. Using reference TRBV13 and TRBJ2-6 for the parts outside the CDR3, the full variable domain is AAGVIQSPRHLIKEKRETATLKCYPIPRHDTVYWYQQGPGQDPQFLISFYEKMQSDKGSIPDRFSAQQFSDYHSELNMSSLELGDSALYFCASSLWRVRANVRTFGAGSRLTVL.